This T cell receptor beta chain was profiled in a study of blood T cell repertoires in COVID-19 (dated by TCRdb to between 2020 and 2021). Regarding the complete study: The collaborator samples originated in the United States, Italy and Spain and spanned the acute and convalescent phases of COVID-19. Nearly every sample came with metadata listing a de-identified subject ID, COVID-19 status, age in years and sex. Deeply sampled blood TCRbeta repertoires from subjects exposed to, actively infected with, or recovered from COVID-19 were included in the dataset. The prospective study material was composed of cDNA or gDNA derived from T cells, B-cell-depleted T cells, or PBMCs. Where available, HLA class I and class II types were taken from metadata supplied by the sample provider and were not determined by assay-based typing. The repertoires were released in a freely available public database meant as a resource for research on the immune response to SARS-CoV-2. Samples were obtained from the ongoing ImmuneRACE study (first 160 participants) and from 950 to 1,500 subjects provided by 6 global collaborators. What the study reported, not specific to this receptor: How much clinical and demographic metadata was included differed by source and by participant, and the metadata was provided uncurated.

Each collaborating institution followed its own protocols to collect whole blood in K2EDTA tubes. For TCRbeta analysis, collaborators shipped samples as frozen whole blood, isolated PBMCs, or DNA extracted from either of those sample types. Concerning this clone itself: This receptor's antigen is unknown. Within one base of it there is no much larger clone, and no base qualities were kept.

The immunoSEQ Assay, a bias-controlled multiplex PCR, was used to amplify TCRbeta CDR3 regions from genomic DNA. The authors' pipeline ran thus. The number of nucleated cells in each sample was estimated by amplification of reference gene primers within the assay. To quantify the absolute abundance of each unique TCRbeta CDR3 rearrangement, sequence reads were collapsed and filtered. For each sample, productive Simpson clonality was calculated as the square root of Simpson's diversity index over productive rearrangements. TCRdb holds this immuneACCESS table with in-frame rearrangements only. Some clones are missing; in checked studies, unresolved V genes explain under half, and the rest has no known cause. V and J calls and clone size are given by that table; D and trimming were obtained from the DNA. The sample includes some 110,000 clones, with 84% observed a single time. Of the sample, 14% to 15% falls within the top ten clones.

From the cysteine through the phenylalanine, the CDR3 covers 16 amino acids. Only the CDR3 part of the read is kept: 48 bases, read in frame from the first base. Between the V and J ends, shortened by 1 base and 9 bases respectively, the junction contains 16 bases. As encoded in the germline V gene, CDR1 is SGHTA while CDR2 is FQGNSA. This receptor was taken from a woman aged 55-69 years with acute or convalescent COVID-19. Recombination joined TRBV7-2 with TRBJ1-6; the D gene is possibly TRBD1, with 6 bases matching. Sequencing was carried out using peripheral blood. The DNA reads TGTGCCAGCAGCTTAGTTCCCCCAGGGGAGGGTTCACCCCTCCACTTT. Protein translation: CASSLVPPGEGSPLHF.